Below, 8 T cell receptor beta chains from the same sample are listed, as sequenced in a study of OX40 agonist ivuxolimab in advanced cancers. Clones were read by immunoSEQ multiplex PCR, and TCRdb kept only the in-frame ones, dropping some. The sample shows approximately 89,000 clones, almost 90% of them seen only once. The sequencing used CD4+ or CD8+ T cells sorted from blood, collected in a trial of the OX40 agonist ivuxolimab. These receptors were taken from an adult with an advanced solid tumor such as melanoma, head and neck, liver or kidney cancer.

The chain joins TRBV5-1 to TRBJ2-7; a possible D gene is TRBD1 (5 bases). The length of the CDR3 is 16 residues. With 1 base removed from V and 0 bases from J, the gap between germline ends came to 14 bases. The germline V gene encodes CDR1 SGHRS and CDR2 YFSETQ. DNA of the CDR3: TGCGCCAGCAGCTTGATCCCAGGGCTTAGCTCCTACGAGCAGTACTTC. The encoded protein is CASSLIPGLSSYEQYF.

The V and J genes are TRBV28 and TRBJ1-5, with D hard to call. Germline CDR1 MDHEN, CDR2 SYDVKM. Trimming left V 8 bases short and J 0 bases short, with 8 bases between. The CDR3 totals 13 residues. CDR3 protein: CASVSYSNQPQHF. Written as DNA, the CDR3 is TGTGCCAGCGTAAGTTATAGCAATCAGCCCCAGCATTTT.

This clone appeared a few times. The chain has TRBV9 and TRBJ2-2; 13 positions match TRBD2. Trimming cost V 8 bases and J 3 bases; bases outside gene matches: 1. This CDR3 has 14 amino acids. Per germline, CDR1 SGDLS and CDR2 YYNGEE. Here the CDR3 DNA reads TGTGCCAGTGGACTAGCGGGAGACACCGGGGAGCTGTTTTTT. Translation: CASGLAGDTGELFF.

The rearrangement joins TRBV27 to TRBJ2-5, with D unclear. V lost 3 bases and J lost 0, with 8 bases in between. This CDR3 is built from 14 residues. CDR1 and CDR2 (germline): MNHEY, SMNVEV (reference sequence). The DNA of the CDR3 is TGTGCCAGCAGTTTTTCGGTGAACCAAGAGACCCAGTACTTC. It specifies CASSFSVNQETQYF.

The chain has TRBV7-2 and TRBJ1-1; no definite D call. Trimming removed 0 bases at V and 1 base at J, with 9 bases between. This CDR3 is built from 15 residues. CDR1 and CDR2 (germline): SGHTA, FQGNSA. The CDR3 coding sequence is TGTGCCAGCAGCTTAGCCGCGGGTTGGAACACTGAAGCTTTCTTT. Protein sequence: CASSLAAGWNTEAFF.

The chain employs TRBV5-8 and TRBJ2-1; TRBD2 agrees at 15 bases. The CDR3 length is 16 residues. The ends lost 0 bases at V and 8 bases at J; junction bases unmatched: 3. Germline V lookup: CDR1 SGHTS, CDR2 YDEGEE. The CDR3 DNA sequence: TGTGCCAGCAGCTTGGGGACTAGCGGGAGGGCCCATGAGCAGTTCTTC. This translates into CASSLGTSGRAHEQFF.

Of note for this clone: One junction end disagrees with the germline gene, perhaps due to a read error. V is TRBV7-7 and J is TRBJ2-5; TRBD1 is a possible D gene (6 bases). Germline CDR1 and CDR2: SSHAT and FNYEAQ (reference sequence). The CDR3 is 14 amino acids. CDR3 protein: CASSPQDRQETQYF. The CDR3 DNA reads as TGTGCTAGCAGCCCCCAGGACAGACAAGAGACCCAGTACTTC.

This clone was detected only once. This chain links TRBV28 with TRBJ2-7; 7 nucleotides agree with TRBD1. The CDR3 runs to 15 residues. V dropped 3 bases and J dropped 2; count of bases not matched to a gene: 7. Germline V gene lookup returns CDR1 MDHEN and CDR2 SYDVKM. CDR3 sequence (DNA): TGTGCCAGCAGTTTCAGGGGGTTTAAGGCCTACGAGCAGTACTTC. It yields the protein CASSFRGFKAYEQYF.